The rows below give T cell receptor beta chains drawn from one sample of a study of blood T cell repertoires in COVID-19. Only in-frame clones appear in the TCRdb table, and some are missing; sequencing was by immunoSEQ multiplex PCR. Of about 37,000 clones detected, 75% to 90% appear once; the ten largest clones hold approximately 6.6%. Material: peripheral blood. The receptors were gathered from a human donor in a cohort sampled during active COVID-19. Each CDR3 is given without its conserved first and last residue. Only some rows state a clone size, as once, few, many or a class for expanded clones.

V: TRBV28; size: NA; J: TRBJ2-7; CDR3: ASSFPQGGYEQY
V: TRBV20-1; size: NA; J: TRBJ2-7; CDR3: SASNRSSYEQY
V: TRBV9; size: NA; J: TRBJ2-1; CDR3: ASSVSGGAALGSNEQF
V: TRBV6-5; size: NA; J: TRBJ1-3; CDR3: ASSSQGNTIY
V: TRBV6-2/TRBV6-3; size: NA; J: TRBJ1-6; CDR3: ASSYVQSPLH
V: TRBV3-1/TRBV3-2; size: NA; J: TRBJ2-7; CDR3: ASSPALAGGFEQY
V: TRBV11-3; size: NA; J: TRBJ2-1; CDR3: ASSPLAGGHEQF
V: TRBV12-1; size: NA; J: TRBJ2-1; CDR3: ASRSSGTSVRGHHEQF
V: TRBV6-5; size: NA; J: TRBJ2-7; CDR3: ASSYSTGEQY
V: TRBV10-2; size: NA; J: TRBJ2-7; CDR3: ASSADRFSEQY
V: TRBV28; size: NA; J: TRBJ2-3; CDR3: ASSLRTASTDTQY
V: TRBV10-3; size: NA; J: TRBJ1-1; CDR3: AISAGQGMNTEAF
V: TRBV6-6; size: NA; J: TRBJ1-5; CDR3: ASRYQGSPQH
V: TRBV4-1; size: NA; J: TRBJ2-3; CDR3: ASSQGGKSTDTQY
V: TRBV18; size: once; J: TRBJ1-1; CDR3: ASSPDRERGAF
V: TRBV13; size: few; J: TRBJ2-7; CDR3: ASSSFPFGLTPSGEQY
V: TRBV4-1; size: NA; J: TRBJ2-5; CDR3: ASSQAQGAAQETQY
V: TRBV18; size: NA; J: TRBJ1-1; CDR3: ASSPISGGEAF
V: TRBV7-8; size: NA; J: TRBJ2-7; CDR3: ASSFRTGGSYEQY
V: TRBV7-2; size: NA; J: TRBJ2-3; CDR3: ASSSLAGAHTDTQY
V: TRBV27; size: NA; J: TRBJ2-7; CDR3: ASRFIAGGEAYEQY
V: TRBV7-2; size: NA; J: TRBJ2-7; CDR3: ASSLVVGEVYEQY
V: TRBV3-1/TRBV3-2; size: NA; J: TRBJ2-1; CDR3: ASSPIREQF
V: TRBV2; size: NA; J: TRBJ2-1; CDR3: ASSEAKHL
V: TRBV18; size: NA; J: TRBJ2-7; CDR3: ASSLRAVNYEQY
V: TRBV7-8; size: once; J: TRBJ2-5; CDR3: ASSLGTNLRETQY
V: TRBV27; size: NA; J: TRBJ2-7; CDR3: ASSFQGVGVHEQY
V: TRBV7-9; size: NA; J: TRBJ2-2; CDR3: ASSLAWGAGELF
V: TRBV9; size: once; J: TRBJ2-3; CDR3: ASSVGRGQLIPTDTQY
V: TRBV5-4; size: NA; J: TRBJ2-7; CDR3: ASSRPHAEEPAYEQY
V: TRBV5-1; size: NA; J: TRBJ2-7; CDR3: ASSPSPGPYEQY
V: TRBV4-3; size: NA; J: TRBJ1-3; CDR3: ASSPGTGSRGNTIY
V: TRBV9; size: NA; J: TRBJ2-7; CDR3: ASSEGRDSRPYEQY
V: TRBV5-5; size: NA; J: TRBJ2-3; CDR3: ASSRGSVSTDTQY
V: TRBV24-1; size: NA; J: TRBJ2-3; CDR3: ATRSGVPGDTQY
V: TRBV6-5; size: NA; J: TRBJ1-5; CDR3: ASSYSVTESNQPQH
V: TRBV28; size: NA; J: TRBJ1-6; CDR3: ASSVDRETNSPLH
V: TRBV2; size: NA; J: TRBJ2-3; CDR3: ASSEGASGGVTDTQY
V: TRBV6-2/TRBV6-3; size: NA; J: TRBJ2-7; CDR3: ASSTQGYEQY
V: TRBV30; size: NA; J: TRBJ1-2; CDR3: AWSGSGYGYT
V: TRBV9; size: NA; J: TRBJ1-6; CDR3: ASSVDTRLTYNSPLH
V: TRBV5-6; size: NA; J: TRBJ1-6; CDR3: ASSLEAGRINSPLH
V: TRBV9; size: NA; J: TRBJ1-1; CDR3: ASNEGQSLNTEAF
V: TRBV18; size: NA; J: TRBJ1-1; CDR3: ASSPTQGSVTEAF
V: TRBV29-1; size: NA; J: TRBJ2-7; CDR3: SVGSGQGALQY
V: TRBV4-3; size: NA; J: TRBJ2-1; CDR3: ASSQVLGQGANEQF
V: TRBV6-2/TRBV6-3; size: NA; J: TRBJ1-2; CDR3: ASSAPGQILYGYT
V: TRBV5-1; size: NA; J: TRBJ2-7; CDR3: ASSFAGGTYEQY
V: TRBV4-1; size: NA; J: TRBJ1-2; CDR3: ASSHSQGAGNYGYT
V: TRBV2; size: NA; J: TRBJ2-5; CDR3: ASSVPLFQETQY
V: TRBV3-1/TRBV3-2; size: NA; J: TRBJ2-7; CDR3: ASSPASGAGYEQY
V: TRBV9; size: NA; J: TRBJ2-3; CDR3: ASSVGTVSTDTQY
V: TRBV6-5; size: once; J: TRBJ2-3; CDR3: ATTGGVNTQY
V: TRBV18; size: NA; J: TRBJ2-7; CDR3: ASSLGVATYEQY
V: TRBV28; size: NA; J: TRBJ2-4; CDR3: ASSFTGLAKNIQY
V: TRBV7-9; size: NA; J: TRBJ2-7; CDR3: ASSLARGQSSYEQY
V: TRBV6-5; size: NA; J: TRBJ2-7; CDR3: ASSSGQIGYEQY
V: TRBV27; size: once; J: TRBJ1-1; CDR3: ASSPPPGQRDTEAF
V: TRBV6-6; size: NA; J: TRBJ2-7; CDR3: ASSPLGGTYEQY